The entry below gives a single T cell receptor (beta chain) sequence along with its context. The junction shows a germline mismatch at one end, possibly a read error. The data originate from a study of shared clonotypes between healthy human individuals. Per the germline V gene, CDR1 is MGHRA and CDR2 is YSYEKL. The CDR3 spans 15 residues. This table comes from immunoSEQ multiplex PCR, and its TCRdb copy is limited to in-frame clones, with some not included. The data show more than 1 million clones, around 82% seen once. The V gene is TRBV4-1, the J gene TRBJ2-3, with D unclear. The sequenced sample was memory CD4+ T cells from PBMCs. The sample's subset: CD45RA-negative fraction. The TCR was taken from a man between 18 and 29 years old in good health. Some clones in this sample may be carry-over from other donors' samples. The CDR3 DNA sequence: TGCGCCAGCACCCAATCCTGGGTGAGCACAGATACGCAGTATTTT. This codes for CASTQSWVSTDTQYF.